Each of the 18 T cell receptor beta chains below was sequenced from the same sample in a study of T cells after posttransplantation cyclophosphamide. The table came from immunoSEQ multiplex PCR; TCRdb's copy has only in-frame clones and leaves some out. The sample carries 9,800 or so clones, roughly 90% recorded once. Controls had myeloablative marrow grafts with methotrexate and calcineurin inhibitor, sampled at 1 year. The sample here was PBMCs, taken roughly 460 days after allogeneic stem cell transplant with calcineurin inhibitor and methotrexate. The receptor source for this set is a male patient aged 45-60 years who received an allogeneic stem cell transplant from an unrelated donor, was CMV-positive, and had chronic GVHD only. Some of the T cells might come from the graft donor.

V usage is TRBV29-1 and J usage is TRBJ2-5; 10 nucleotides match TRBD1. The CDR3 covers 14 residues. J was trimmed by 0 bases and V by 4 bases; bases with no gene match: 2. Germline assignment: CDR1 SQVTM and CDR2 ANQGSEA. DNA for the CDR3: TGCAGCGTTGTTGGGACAGGGGACCAAGAGACCCAGTACTTC. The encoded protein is CSVVGTGDQETQYF. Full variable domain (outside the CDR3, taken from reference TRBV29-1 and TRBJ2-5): SAVISQKPSRDICQRGTSLTIQCQVDSQVTMMFWYRQQPGQSLTLIATANQGSEATYESGFVIDKFPISRPNLTFSTLTVSNMSPEDSSIYLCSVVGTGDQETQYFGPGTRLLVL.

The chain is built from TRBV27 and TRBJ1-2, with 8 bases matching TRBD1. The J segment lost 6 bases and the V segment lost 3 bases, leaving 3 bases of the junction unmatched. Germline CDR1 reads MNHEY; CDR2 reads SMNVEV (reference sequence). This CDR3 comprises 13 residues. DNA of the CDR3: TGTGCCAGCAGTTTCGGACAGGGTAATGGCTACACCTTC. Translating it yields CASSFGQGNGYTF.

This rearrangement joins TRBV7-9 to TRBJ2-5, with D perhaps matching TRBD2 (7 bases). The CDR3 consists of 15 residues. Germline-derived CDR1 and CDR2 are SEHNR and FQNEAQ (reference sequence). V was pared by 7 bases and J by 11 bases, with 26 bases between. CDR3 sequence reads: CASTLGGSGAREQYF. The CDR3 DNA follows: TGTGCCAGCACTCTAGGGGGGTCCGGGGCGCGGGAGCAGTACTTC.

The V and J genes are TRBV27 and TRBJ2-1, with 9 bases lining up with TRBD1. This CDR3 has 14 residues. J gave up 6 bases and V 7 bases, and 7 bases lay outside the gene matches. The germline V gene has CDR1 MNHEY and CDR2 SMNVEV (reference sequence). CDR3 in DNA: TGTGCCAGCACCTCCGGGACAGGGACCAATGAGCAGTTCTTC. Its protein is CASTSGTGTNEQFF.

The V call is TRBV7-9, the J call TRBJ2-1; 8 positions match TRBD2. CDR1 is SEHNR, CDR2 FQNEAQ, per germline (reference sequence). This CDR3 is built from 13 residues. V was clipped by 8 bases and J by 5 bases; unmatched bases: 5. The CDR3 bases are TGTGCCAGCCGTAGCGGGAATGACAATGAGCAGTTCTTC. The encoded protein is CASRSGNDNEQFF.

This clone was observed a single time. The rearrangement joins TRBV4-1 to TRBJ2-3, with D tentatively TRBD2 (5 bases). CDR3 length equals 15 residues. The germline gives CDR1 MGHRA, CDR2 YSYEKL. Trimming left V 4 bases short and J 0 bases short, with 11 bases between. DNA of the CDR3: TGCGCCAGCAGCCGTTTGACGGGGAGCACAGATACGCAGTATTTT. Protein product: CASSRLTGSTDTQYF.

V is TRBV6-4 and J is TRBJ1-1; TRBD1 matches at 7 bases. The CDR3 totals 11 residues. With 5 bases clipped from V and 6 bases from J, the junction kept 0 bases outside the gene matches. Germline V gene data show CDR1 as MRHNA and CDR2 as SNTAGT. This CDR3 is CASSQGAEAFF. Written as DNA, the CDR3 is TGTGCCAGCAGTCAGGGGGCTGAAGCTTTCTTT.

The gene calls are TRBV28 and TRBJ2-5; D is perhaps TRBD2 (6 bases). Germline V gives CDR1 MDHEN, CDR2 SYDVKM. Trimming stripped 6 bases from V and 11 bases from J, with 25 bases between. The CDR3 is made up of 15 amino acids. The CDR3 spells CASRVTSSLSGEQYF. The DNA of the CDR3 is TGTGCCAGCAGGGTCACTAGCAGCCTCTCCGGGGAGCAGTACTTC.

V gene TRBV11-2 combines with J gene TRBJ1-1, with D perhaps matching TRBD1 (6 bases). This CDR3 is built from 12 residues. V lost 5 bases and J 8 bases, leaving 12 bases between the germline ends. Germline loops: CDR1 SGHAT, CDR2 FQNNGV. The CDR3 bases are TGTGCCAGCAGCGAAGGGACAAGAGAAGCTTTCTTT. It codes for CASSEGTREAFF.

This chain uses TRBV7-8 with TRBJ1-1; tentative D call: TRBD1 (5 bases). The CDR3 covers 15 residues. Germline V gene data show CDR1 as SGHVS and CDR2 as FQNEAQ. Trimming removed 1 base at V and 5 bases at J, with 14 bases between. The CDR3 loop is CASSLVGGAGTEAFF. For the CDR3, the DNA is TGTGCCAGCAGCTTAGTAGGAGGGGCGGGTACTGAAGCTTTCTTT.

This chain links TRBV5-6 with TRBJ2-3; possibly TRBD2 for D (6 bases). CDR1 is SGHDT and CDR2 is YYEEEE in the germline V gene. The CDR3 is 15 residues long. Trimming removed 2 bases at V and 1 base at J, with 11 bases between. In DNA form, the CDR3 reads TGTGCCAGCAGCTTAGGAGGCGGGGGCACAGATACGCAGTATTTT. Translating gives CASSLGGGGTDTQYF.

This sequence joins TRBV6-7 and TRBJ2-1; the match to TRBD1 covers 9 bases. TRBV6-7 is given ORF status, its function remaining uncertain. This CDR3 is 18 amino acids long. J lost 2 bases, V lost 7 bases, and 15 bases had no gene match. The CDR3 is CASTPTTERTGAYNEQFF. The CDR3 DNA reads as TGTGCCAGCACGCCTACAACCGAACGGACAGGGGCCTACAATGAGCAGTTCTTC.

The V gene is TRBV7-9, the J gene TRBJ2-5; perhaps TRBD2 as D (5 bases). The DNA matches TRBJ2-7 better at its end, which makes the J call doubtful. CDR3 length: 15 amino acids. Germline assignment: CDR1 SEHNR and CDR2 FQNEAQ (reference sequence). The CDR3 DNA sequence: TGTGCCAGCAGCTTTCGAGGGCCCTACGGCTACGAGCAGTACTTC. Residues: CASSFRGPYGYEQYF.

This chain's CDR3 is CASSLWAGSYEQYF. The CDR3 region has the DNA TGTGCCAGCAGCTTATGGGCCGGCTCCTACGAGCAGTACTTC. The chain is built from TRBV11-2 and TRBJ2-7; D not resolved. V lost 2 bases and J lost 0, with 8 bases in between. Germline V lookup: CDR1 SGHAT, CDR2 FQNNGV. CDR3 size: 14 residues.

CDR3 loop: CAVLGYTF. The CDR3 DNA follows: TGTGCCGTATTAGGCTACACCTTC. The rearrangement links TRBV6-6 to TRBJ1-2; D gene unclear. CDR1 and CDR2 (germline): MNHNY, SVGAGI (reference sequence). V was cut by 11 bases and J by 8 bases, with 6 bases left in between. The CDR3 sequence is 8 residues long.

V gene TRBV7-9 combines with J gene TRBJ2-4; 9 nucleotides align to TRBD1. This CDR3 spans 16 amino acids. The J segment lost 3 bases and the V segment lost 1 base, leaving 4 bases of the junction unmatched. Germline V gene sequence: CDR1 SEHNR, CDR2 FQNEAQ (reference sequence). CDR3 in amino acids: CASSLGTGAVKNIQYF. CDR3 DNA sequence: TGTGCCAGCAGCTTAGGGACAGGGGCGGTCAAAAACATTCAGTACTTC.

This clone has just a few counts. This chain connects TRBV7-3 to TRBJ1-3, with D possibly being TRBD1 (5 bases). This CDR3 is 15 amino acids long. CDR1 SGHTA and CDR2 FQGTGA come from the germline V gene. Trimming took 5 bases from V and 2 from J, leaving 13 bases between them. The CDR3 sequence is CASSRDGGTGNTIYF. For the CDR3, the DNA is TGTGCCAGCAGCCGAGACGGGGGGACTGGAAACACCATATATTTT. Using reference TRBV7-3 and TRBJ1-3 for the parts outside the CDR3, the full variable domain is GAGVSQTPSNKVTEKGKYVELRCDPISGHTALYWYRQSLGQGPEFLIYFQGTGAADDSGLPNDRFFAVRPEGSVSTLKIQRTERGDSAVYLCASSRDGGTGNTIYFGEGSWLTVV.

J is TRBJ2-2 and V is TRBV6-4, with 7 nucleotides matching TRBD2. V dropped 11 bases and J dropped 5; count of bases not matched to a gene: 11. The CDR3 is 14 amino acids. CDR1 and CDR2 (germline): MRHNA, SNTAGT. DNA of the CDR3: TGTGCCGGATTACGGGCGGGAGAAACCGGGGAGCTGTTTTTT. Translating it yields CAGLRAGETGELFF.